Each of the 29 T cell receptor beta chains below was sequenced from the same sample in a study of identical twins. TCRdb ran MiXCR on the 5' RACE reads and lists one entry per CDR3 protein. The profile shows some 96,000 distinct CDR3 sequences, 5.5% to 7% of them singletons. Input material: memory T cells sorted from blood. The source of these receptors is a woman between 50 and 59 years old in good health.

Ten or more counts support this clonotype. The rearrangement joins TRBV5-6 to TRBJ2-3; 10 bases map to TRBD2. The CDR3 loop spans 15 amino acids. With 2 bases clipped from V and 1 base from J, the junction kept 1 base outside the gene matches. Per germline, CDR1 SGHDT and CDR2 YYEEEE. The DNA of the CDR3 is TGTGCCAGCAGCTTCCTAGCGGGAGGCACAGATACGCAGTATTTT. Its protein is CASSFLAGGTDTQYF.

A word on this clonotype: This may be a read error: a much more frequent sequence differs by one nucleotide. This CDR3 is CASRPPFQGSGYIF. CDR3 nucleotide sequence: TGTGCCAGTAGACCACCCTTCCAGGGAAGCGGCTACATCTTC. The chain carries TRBV19 and TRBJ1-2, with a tentative D call TRBD1 (5 bases). The germline gives CDR1 LNHDA, CDR2 SQIVND (reference sequence). The CDR3 is made up of 14 amino acids.

This clonotype showed up just a few times. J is TRBJ2-1 and V is TRBV11-3, with a possible D match to TRBD2 (5 bases). Trimming cost V 1 base and J 8 bases, with 15 bases left between them. Per the germline V gene, CDR1 is SGHNT and CDR2 is YENEEA. The CDR3 has 15 amino acids. The CDR3 bases are TGTGCCAGCAGCTTAGGGCCGGGGAAGGTGGATGAGCAGTTCTTC. The encoded protein is CASSLGPGKVDEQFF. Combining the CDR3 with reference TRBV11-3 and TRBJ2-1 gives the whole variable domain EAGVVQSPRYKIIEKKQPVAFWCNPISGHNTLYWYLQNLGQGPELLIRYENEEAVDDSQLPKDRFSAERLKGVDSTLKIQPAELGDSAVYLCASSLGPGKVDEQFFGPGTRLTVL.

This clonotype was counted many times. The chain couples TRBV30 to TRBJ1-1; maybe TRBD1 (6 bases). V lost 4 bases, J lost 1 base, and 10 bases lay in between. The CDR3 totals 13 residues. Looked up from germline, CDR1 is GTSNPN and CDR2 is SVGIG (reference sequence). CDR3 nucleotide sequence: TGTGCCTGGAAGGGGGGGGCGAACACTGAAGCTTTCTTT. This gives the protein CAWKGGANTEAFF.

This clonotype appeared many times. This chain uses TRBV12-5 with TRBJ2-5; TRBD1 matches 7 bases. Germline assignment: CDR1 LGHNT and CDR2 FRNRAP. V lost 6 bases to trimming and J lost 5 bases; unmatched junction nucleotides: 12. The CDR3 covers 15 residues. CDR3 residues: CASGQRQGNRETQYF. The CDR3 nucleotides read TGTGCTAGTGGGCAGAGACAGGGCAATCGGGAGACCCAGTACTTC.

This clonotype was seen a handful of times. The V and J genes are TRBV18 and TRBJ2-3; TRBD1 or TRBD2 may be the D gene (7 bases each). V lost 6 bases to trimming and J lost 3 bases, with 16 bases between them. CDR1 KGHSH and CDR2 LQKENI come from the germline V gene. The CDR3 extends over 15 amino acids. The CDR3 region is CASSPAGGGTDTQYF. CDR3 DNA: TGTGCCAGCTCCCCTGCAGGGGGGGGTACAGATACGCAGTATTTT. Using reference TRBV18 and TRBJ2-3 for the parts outside the CDR3, the full variable domain is NAGVMQNPRHLVRRRGQEARLRCSPMKGHSHVYWYRQLPEEGLKFMVYLQKENIIDESGMPKERFSAEFPKEGPSILRIQQVVRGDSAAYFCASSPAGGGTDTQYFGPGTRLTVL.

The chain is built from TRBV5-1 and TRBJ2-7; TRBD2 might be the D (7 bases). The length of the CDR3 is 14 residues. V gave up 0 bases and J gave up 6 bases, with 13 bases separating them. Germline values: CDR1 SGHRS, CDR2 YFSETQ. CDR3 sequence: CASSLEGGAGEQYF. The CDR3 DNA reads TGCGCCAGCAGCTTGGAGGGGGGGGCAGGCGAGCAGTACTTC.

This clonotype was counted many times. The chain is built from TRBV7-2 and TRBJ2-5; no clear D gene. This CDR3 is built from 16 residues. The ends were cut back, 4 bases at V and 2 bases at J, with 17 bases in the middle. Germline assignment: CDR1 SGHTA and CDR2 FQGNSA. The CDR3: CASSSQNRLVQETQYF. CDR3 bases: TGTGCCAGCAGCTCACAGAATAGGCTGGTGCAAGAGACCCAGTACTTC.

V is TRBV7-3 and J is TRBJ2-3, with D uncertain. This CDR3 contains 14 residues. Germline V CDR1 and CDR2: SGHTA, FQGTGA. With 5 bases removed from V and 2 bases from J, the gap between germline ends came to 11 bases. In DNA, the CDR3 is TGTGCCAGCAGCGGAGCCAACCCCACAGATACGCAGTATTTT. Its protein product is CASSGANPTDTQYF.

This sequence joins TRBV20-1 and TRBJ1-2; TRBD1 might be the D (5 bases). Looked up from germline, CDR1 is DFQATT and CDR2 is SNEGSKA (reference sequence). There are 16 residues in the CDR3. Trimming left V 4 bases short and J 0 bases short, with 18 bases between. CDR3 nucleotides: TGCAGTGCTACTATTTCGGGGGGGTCAGCTAACTATGGCTACACCTTC. The encoded protein is CSATISGGSANYGYTF.

This clonotype showed up just a few times. The V and J genes are TRBV7-9 and TRBJ2-7; no firm D call. CDR3 length: 14 residues. Trimming removed 5 bases at V and 2 bases at J, with 13 bases between. The V gene's germline CDR1 is SEHNR and CDR2 FQNEAQ (reference sequence). DNA of the CDR3: TGTGCCAGCAGCCCACGGACCGTAACCTACGAGCAGTACTTC. Translation: CASSPRTVTYEQYF.

This clonotype was seen ten or more times. The chain joins TRBV6-4 to TRBJ2-3; the D gene could be TRBD1 or TRBD2 (5 bases each). This CDR3 has 14 residues. Germline-derived CDR1 and CDR2 are MRHNA and SNTAGT. The V end lost 0 bases, the J end lost 3 bases, and 7 bases lay between the germline ends. CDR3 in DNA: TGTGCCAGCAGTGACTCGGGGGAGACAGATACGCAGTATTTT. Translation: CASSDSGETDTQYF.

This clonotype was detected only a few times. The rearrangement joins TRBV12-3 or TRBV12-4 to TRBJ2-2, with D perhaps TRBD2 (6 bases). V was pared by 1 base and J by 1 base, with 13 bases between. The CDR3 is 17 residues long. CDR3 DNA sequence: TGTGCCAGCAGTTTAGGATTATTAGCGGTGAACACCGGGGAGCTGTTTTTT. Protein sequence: CASSLGLLAVNTGELFF.

V and J are TRBV11-1 and TRBJ2-2, with D hard to call. V lost 5 bases and J 5 bases, leaving 18 bases between the germline ends. The V gene's germline CDR1 is SGHAT and CDR2 FQDESV (reference sequence). The CDR3 sequence is 16 residues long. CDR3 amino acids: CASSASVTLRTGELFF. Written as DNA, the CDR3 is TGTGCCAGCAGCGCATCCGTGACTCTGAGGACCGGGGAGCTGTTTTTT. The full variable domain, completed using reference TRBV11-1 and TRBJ2-2, is EAEVAQSPRYKITEKSQAVAFWCDPISGHATLYWYRQILGQGPELLVQFQDESVVDDSQLPKDRFSAERLKGVDSTLKIQPAELGDSAMYLCASSASVTLRTGELFFGEGSRLTVL.

In this sample, this clonotype turned up many times. This chain connects TRBV4-2 to TRBJ2-1, with TRBD2 identical over 9 bases. This CDR3 is 15 amino acids long. Trimming cost V 1 base and J 12 bases; bases outside gene matches: 10. Germline values: CDR1 LGHNA, CDR2 YNFKEQ. CDR3 amino acids: CASSQGLAGTPWQFF. The CDR3 DNA reads as TGTGCCAGCAGCCAAGGGCTAGCGGGAACCCCTTGGCAGTTCTTC.

This clonotype was seen at least ten times. CDR3 coding DNA: TGTGCCAGCAGCCCTCCTACGAACTATGGCTACACCTTC. Amino acid sequence: CASSPPTNYGYTF. The rearrangement joins TRBV5-4 to TRBJ1-2; D is undetermined. In germline, CDR1 is SGHNT, CDR2 YYREEE (reference sequence). CDR3 size: 13 residues. Trimming pared 4 bases from V and 2 bases from J, leaving 9 bases between.

The sample holds many counts of this clonotype. The CDR3 sequence is CAIQSGPGTGELFF. DNA of the CDR3: TGTGCCATCCAAAGCGGTCCCGGTACCGGGGAGCTGTTTTTT. The chain uses TRBV12-3 or TRBV12-4 and TRBJ2-2; weak D call: TRBD2 (5 bases). This CDR3 is 14 amino acids long. Between the trimmed V and J ends, which lost 10 bases and 5 bases, there was a span of 17 bases.

On this clonotype itself: Given a much more abundant clone one base away, this may be a read error. The chain couples TRBV29-1 to TRBJ2-3; possible D gene TRBD2, 5 bases. The germline gives CDR1 SQVTM, CDR2 ANQGSEA. V was clipped by 7 bases and J by 0 bases, with 17 bases between them. This CDR3 contains 15 residues. The CDR3 loop is CSAKGDTPSTDTQYF. DNA for the CDR3: TGCAGCGCCAAGGGAGATACCCCTAGCACAGATACGCAGTATTTT.

This clonotype was found many times. The rearrangement uses TRBV2 and TRBJ2-3; the D is unclear. The CDR3 has 11 residues. In germline, CDR1 is SNHLY, CDR2 FYNNEI. Deletions cut 10 bases from V and 7 bases from J, with 12 bases between. The CDR3 DNA reads as TGTGCCACCACACTTGTGAATACGCAGTATTTT. The encoded protein is CATTLVNTQYF. The variable domain in full, with the rest retrieved from reference TRBV2 and TRBJ2-3, is EPEVTQTPSHQVTQMGQEVILRCVPISNHLYFYWYRQILGQKVEFLVSFYNNEISEKSEIFDDQFSVERPDGSNFTLKIRSTKLEDSAMYFCATTLVNTQYFGPGTRLTVL.

The table lists this clonotype with a few counts. This chain connects TRBV6-6 to TRBJ1-5, with TRBD1 identical over 7 bases. Germline V CDR1 and CDR2: MNHNY, SVGAGI (reference sequence). This CDR3 is 15 amino acids long. Trimming cost V 6 bases and J 2 bases; bases outside gene matches: 7. The chain's CDR3 is CASSPKGQGNQPQHF. The CDR3 bases are TGTGCCAGCAGCCCGAAAGGACAGGGCAATCAGCCCCAGCATTTT.

The table lists this clonotype with many counts. The gene calls are TRBV5-1 and TRBJ2-1; 7 bases map to TRBD2. Germline V lookup: CDR1 SGHRS, CDR2 YFSETQ. The V gene end was trimmed by 3 bases and the J gene end by 3 bases; junction bases not matched to a gene: 6. The CDR3 loop spans 15 amino acids. The CDR3 DNA reads as TGCGCCAGCAGCTCGGCGGGAGCCGGCTACAATGAGCAGTTCTTC. Protein sequence: CASSSAGAGYNEQFF.

This clonotype was seen ten or more times. The J gene is TRBJ2-5, the V gene TRBV6-2 or TRBV6-3; D uncertain. The CDR3 is 13 residues long. The V gene's germline CDR1 is MNHEY and CDR2 SVGEGT. V shed 2 bases and J shed 4 bases, with 8 bases lying between them. The CDR3 sequence is CASSYGRAETQYF. CDR3 coding DNA: TGTGCCAGCAGTTACGGTCGGGCAGAGACCCAGTACTTC.

This clonotype was counted many times. A much larger clone differs from this one at a single base, so this may be a read error. The chain recombines TRBV5-1 with TRBJ2-7; 11 bases match TRBD2. J was trimmed by 0 bases and V by 1 base; bases with no gene match: 0. This CDR3 is 15 amino acids long. Germline CDR1 SGHRS, CDR2 YFSETQ. CDR3 nucleotide sequence: TGCGCCAGCAGCTTGACTAGCGGGAGCTCCTACGAGCAGTACTTC. Translated, it gives CASSLTSGSSYEQYF.

This clonotype was seen ten or more times. Here the CDR3 DNA reads TGTGCCAGCAGCCCCCCGGTGCGGGAGAGTTCCTACAATGAGCAGTTCTTC. Amino acid sequence: CASSPPVRESSYNEQFF. The gene calls are TRBV12-3 or TRBV12-4 and TRBJ2-1; 7 bases map to TRBD2. Losses at the gene ends were 6 bases for V and 1 base for J; bases not matched to a gene: 12. This CDR3 is 17 amino acids long.

To note about this clonotype: This may come from a read error, since a much larger clone is one base off. This chain uses TRBV27 with TRBJ2-1; 10 positions match TRBD2. CDR1 is MNHEY and CDR2 is SMNVEV in the germline V gene (reference sequence). CDR3 size: 15 residues. CDR3 nucleotides: TGTGCCAGCAGTTTCGGACTAGCGGTTAACAATGTGCAGTTCTTC. It codes for CASSFGLAVNNVQFF.

The chain links TRBV12-3 or TRBV12-4 to TRBJ2-1; D might be TRBD2 (7 bases). The CDR3 is made up of 13 amino acids. V was pared by 2 bases and J by 9 bases, with 11 bases between. CDR3 DNA: TGTGCCAGCAGTTTACGGGGGGCCGCTGAGCAGTTCTTC. This gives the protein CASSLRGAAEQFF.

This clonotype has at least ten counts. The genes are TRBV15 and TRBJ2-5; the D is unclear. This CDR3 has 12 amino acids. Germline CDR1 and CDR2: LNHNV and YYDKDF (reference sequence). Trimming left V 4 bases short and J 0 bases short, with 3 bases between. CDR3 DNA: TGTGCCACCAGCACTCACCAAGAGACCCAGTACTTC. Protein: CATSTHQETQYF. Supplemented by reference TRBV15 and TRBJ2-5, the full variable domain reads DAMVIQNPRYQVTQFGKPVTLSCSQTLNHNVMYWYQQKSSQAPKLLFHYYDKDFNNEADTPDNFQSRRPNTSFCFLDIRSPGLGDTAMYLCATSTHQETQYFGPGTRLLVL.

Many counts were recorded for this clonotype. The chain has TRBV5-1 and TRBJ1-4; no firm D call. CDR1 is SGHRS and CDR2 is YFSETQ in the germline V gene. The CDR3 runs 16 residues. Between the trimmed V and J ends, which lost 0 bases and 3 bases, there was a span of 12 bases. This CDR3 is CASSLVDPTANEKLFF. The CDR3 DNA sequence: TGCGCCAGCAGCTTGGTCGATCCTACGGCTAATGAAAAACTGTTTTTT.

This clonotype was recorded many times. The J gene is TRBJ2-2, the V gene TRBV5-1; the match to TRBD1 covers 7 bases. Germline trimming cut 4 bases from V and 5 bases from J; bases unmatched to any gene: 17. The CDR3 is 18 residues long. The germline gives CDR1 SGHRS, CDR2 YFSETQ. The CDR3 sequence: CASSGALTSDRLTGELFF. The CDR3 DNA sequence: TGCGCCAGCAGCGGAGCCCTCACCTCGGACAGGCTAACCGGGGAGCTGTTTTTT.